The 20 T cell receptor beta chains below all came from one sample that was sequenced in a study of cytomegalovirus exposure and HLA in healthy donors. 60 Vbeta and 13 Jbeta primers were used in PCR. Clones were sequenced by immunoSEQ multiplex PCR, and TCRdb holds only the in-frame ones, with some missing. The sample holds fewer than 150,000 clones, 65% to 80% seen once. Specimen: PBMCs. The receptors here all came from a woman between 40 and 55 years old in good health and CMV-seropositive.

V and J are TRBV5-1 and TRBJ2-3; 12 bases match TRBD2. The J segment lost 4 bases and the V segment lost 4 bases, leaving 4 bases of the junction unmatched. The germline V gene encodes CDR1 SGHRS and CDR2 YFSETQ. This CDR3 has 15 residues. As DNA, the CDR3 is TGCGCCAGCAGCACGGGACTAGCGGGCCCAGATACGCAGTATTTT. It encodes CASSTGLAGPDTQYF.

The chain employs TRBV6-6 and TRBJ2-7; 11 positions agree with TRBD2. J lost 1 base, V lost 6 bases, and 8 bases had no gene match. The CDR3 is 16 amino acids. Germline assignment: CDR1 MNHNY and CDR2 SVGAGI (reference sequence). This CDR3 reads CASRAPSGRSSYEQYF. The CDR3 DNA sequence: TGTGCCAGCAGGGCTCCTAGCGGGAGGTCATCCTACGAGCAGTACTTC.

CDR3 sequence (DNA): TGTGCCAGTACCCGGAACAGGGCCACTGAAGCTTTCTTT. Translated, it gives CASTRNRATEAFF. The V and J genes are TRBV19 and TRBJ1-1, with a tentative D call TRBD1 (6 bases). There are 13 residues in the CDR3. The V gene lost 7 bases and the J gene lost 4 bases, with 13 bases spanning the gap. The germline V gene has CDR1 LNHDA and CDR2 SQIVND (reference sequence).

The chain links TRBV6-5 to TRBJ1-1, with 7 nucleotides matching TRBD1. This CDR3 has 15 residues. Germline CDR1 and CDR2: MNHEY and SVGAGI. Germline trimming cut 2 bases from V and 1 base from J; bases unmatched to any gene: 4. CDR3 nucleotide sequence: TGTGCCAGCAGTTACGGGACAGCGCAGAACACTGAAGCTTTCTTT. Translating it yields CASSYGTAQNTEAFF.

The CDR3 protein is CASSLDSSAYEQYF. The CDR3 nucleotides read TGTGCCAGCAGCCTAGACAGTTCAGCCTACGAGCAGTACTTC. This sequence joins TRBV27 and TRBJ2-7, with D tentatively TRBD1 (5 bases). V was pared by 6 bases and J by 2 bases, with 14 bases between. Per germline, CDR1 MNHEY and CDR2 SMNVEV (reference sequence). The CDR3 spans 14 residues.

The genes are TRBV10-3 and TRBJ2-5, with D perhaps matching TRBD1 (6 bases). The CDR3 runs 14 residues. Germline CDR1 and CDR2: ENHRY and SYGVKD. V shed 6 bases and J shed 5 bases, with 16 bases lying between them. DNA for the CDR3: TGTGCCATCAGGGGACATGGGGCCGACGAGACCCAGTACTTC. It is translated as CAIRGHGADETQYF.

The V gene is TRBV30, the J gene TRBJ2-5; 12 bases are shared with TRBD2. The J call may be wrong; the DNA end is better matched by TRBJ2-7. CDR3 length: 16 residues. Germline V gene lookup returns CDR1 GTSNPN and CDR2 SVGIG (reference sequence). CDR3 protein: CAWSVALAGGSYEQYF. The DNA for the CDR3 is TGTGCCTGGAGTGTTGCACTAGCGGGAGGCTCCTACGAGCAGTACTTC.

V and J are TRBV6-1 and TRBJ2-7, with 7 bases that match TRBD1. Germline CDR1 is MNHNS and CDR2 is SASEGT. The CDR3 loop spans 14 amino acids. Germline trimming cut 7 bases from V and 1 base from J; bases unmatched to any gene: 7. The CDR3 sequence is CASNRGQPSYEQYF. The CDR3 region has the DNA TGTGCCAGCAATAGGGGACAGCCTTCCTACGAGCAGTACTTC.

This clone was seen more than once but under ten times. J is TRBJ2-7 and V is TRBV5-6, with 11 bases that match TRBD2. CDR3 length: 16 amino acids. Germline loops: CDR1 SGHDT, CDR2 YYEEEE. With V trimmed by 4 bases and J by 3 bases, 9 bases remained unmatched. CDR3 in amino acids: CASSLGLAVPFYEQYF. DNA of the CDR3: TGTGCCAGCAGCCTGGGACTAGCGGTTCCTTTCTACGAGCAGTACTTC.

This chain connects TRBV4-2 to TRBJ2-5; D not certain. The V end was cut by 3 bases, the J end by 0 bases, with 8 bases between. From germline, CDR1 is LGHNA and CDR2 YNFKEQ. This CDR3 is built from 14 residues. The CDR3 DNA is TGTGCCAGCAGCCAGTCCGACTACCAAGAGACCCAGTACTTC. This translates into CASSQSDYQETQYF.

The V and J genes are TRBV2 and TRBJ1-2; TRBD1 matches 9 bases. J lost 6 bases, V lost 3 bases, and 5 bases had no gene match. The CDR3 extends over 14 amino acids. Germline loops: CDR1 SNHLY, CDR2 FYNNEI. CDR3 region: CASSEMGQGNGYTF. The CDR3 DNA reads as TGTGCCAGCAGTGAGATGGGACAGGGAAATGGCTACACCTTC.

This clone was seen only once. CDR3 coding DNA: TGTGCCAGACCTACCTTTACGGGACCTAACGGAGGGAGCTTGACTGAAGCTTTCTTT. This translates into CARPTFTGPNGGSLTEAFF. The chain has TRBV19 and TRBJ1-1; TRBD1 might be the D (5 bases). The germline gives CDR1 LNHDA, CDR2 SQIVND (reference sequence). Trimming shortened V by 9 bases and J by 5 bases, and 34 bases separated the two germline ends. The CDR3 runs to 19 residues.

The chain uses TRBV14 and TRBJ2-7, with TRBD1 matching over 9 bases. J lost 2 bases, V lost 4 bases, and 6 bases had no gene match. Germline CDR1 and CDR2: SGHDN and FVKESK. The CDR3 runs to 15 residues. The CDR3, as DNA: TGTGCCAGCAGCCGCTTGGGACAGGGCCCCTACGAGCAGTACTTC. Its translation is CASSRLGQGPYEQYF.

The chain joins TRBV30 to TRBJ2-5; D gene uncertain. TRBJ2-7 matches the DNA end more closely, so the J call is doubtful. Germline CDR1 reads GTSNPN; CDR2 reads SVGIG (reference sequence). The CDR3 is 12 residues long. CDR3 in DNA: TGTGCCTGGAGTTCGGACTCCTACGAGCAGTACTTC. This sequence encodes CAWSSDSYEQYF.

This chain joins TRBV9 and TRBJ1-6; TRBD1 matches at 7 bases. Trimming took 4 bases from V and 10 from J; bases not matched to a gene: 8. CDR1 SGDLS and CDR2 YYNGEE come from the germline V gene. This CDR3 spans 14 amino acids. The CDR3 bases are TGTGCCAGCAGCCCAGACAGGGTTGACTCACCCCTCCACTTT. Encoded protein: CASSPDRVDSPLHF.

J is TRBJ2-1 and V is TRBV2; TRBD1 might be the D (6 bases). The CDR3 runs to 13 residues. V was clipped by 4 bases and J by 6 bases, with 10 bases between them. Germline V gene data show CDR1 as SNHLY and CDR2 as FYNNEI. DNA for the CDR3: TGTGCCAGCAGTGGGGGCAGGGGCAATGAGCAGTTCTTC. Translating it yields CASSGGRGNEQFF.

CDR3 residues: CASSLGGKRGGETQYF. In DNA, the CDR3 is TGTGCCAGCAGCTTGGGAGGGAAGCGGGGGGGGGAGACCCAGTACTTC. The chain is built from TRBV5-4 and TRBJ2-5; TRBD2 matches 10 bases. Per the germline V gene, CDR1 is SGHNT and CDR2 is YYREEE (reference sequence). The CDR3 covers 16 residues. J gave up 5 bases and V 0 bases, and 7 bases lay outside the gene matches.

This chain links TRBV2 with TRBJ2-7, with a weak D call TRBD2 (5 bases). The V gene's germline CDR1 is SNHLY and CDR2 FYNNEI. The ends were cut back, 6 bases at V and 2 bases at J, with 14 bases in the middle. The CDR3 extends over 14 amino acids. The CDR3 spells CASRLSGLTYEQYF. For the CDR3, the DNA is TGTGCCAGCAGACTAAGCGGATTAACCTACGAGCAGTACTTC.

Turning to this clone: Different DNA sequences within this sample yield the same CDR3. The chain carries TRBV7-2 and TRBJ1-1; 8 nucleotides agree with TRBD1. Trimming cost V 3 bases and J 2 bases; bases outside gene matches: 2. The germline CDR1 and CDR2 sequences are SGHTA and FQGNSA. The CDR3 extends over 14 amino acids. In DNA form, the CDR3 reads TGTGCCAGCAGCTTGACAGGGGTCAACACTGAAGCTTTCTTT. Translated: CASSLTGVNTEAFF.

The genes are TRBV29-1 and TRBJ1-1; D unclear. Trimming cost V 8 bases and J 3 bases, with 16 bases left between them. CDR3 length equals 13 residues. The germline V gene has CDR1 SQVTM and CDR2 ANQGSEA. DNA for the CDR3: TGCAGCTCTCGCACGGTTCGGGACACTGAAGCTTTCTTT. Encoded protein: CSSRTVRDTEAFF.